The 14 T cell receptor beta chains presented below share a single source sample, sequenced in a study of Ad26.COV2.S vaccination and SARS-CoV-2 variants (dated by TCRdb to about 2021). The treatment or condition label, read with the paper, signifies: roughly 18 received Ad26.COV2.S at low or high dose, single or two shots; roughly five received placebo; per-sample allocation not given. Repertoires of vaccine and placebo recipients were sequenced from samples taken on day 63 after the first injection. The library was built by means of the immunoSEQ multiplex PCR assay. TCRdb limited this immuneACCESS table to in-frame rearrangements with V and J called. A share of clones is missing; checked studies link under half to unresolved V genes, and the rest is unexplained. This sample holds over 400,000 clones; approximately 90% were observed only once. Less than 2% of the sample rests with the top ten.

The material was peripheral blood, obtained in a trial of Ad26.COV2.S vaccine versus placebo. These receptors all come from a person between 18 and 59 years old who received the Ad26.COV2.S COVID-19 vaccine or a placebo.

The chain combines TRBV11-2 with TRBJ2-5, with D unclear. The CDR3 has 12 residues. V lost 3 bases to trimming and J lost 4 bases, with 6 bases between them. Per germline, CDR1 SGHAT and CDR2 FQNNGV. The CDR3 sequence is CASSFPPETQYF. CDR3 bases: TGTGCCAGCAGCTTTCCCCCAGAGACCCAGTACTTC.

This chain connects TRBV12-3 or TRBV12-4 to TRBJ1-1, with D possibly TRBD1 on 5 matching bases. Trimming removed 6 bases at V and 8 bases at J, with 7 bases between. The CDR3 has 10 residues. The CDR3: CASSRGEAFF. The CDR3 DNA follows: TGTGCCAGCAGCCGGGGGGAAGCTTTCTTT.

The chain has TRBV5-6 and TRBJ2-5, with D possibly matching TRBD1 (6 bases). This CDR3 is 14 amino acids long. Between the trimmed V and J ends, which lost 4 bases and 5 bases, there was a span of 15 bases. Germline CDR1 and CDR2: SGHDT and YYEEEE. The CDR3 loop is CASSQNTGWETQYF. CDR3 in DNA: TGTGCCAGCAGCCAAAATACAGGGTGGGAGACCCAGTACTTC.

The gene calls are TRBV29-1 and TRBJ1-5; no firm D call. The CDR3 consists of 13 residues. The germline CDR1 and CDR2 sequences are SQVTM and ANQGSEA. V was clipped by 7 bases and J by 3 bases, with 13 bases between them. CDR3 sequence (DNA): TGCAGCGCCCAAGGAGGGTACAATCAGCCCCAGCATTTT. It specifies CSAQGGYNQPQHF.

V and J are TRBV7-9 and TRBJ1-3; the D gene is possibly TRBD1 (5 bases). V gave up 7 bases and J gave up 2 bases, with 15 bases separating them. The CDR3 sequence is 15 residues long. From germline, CDR1 is SEHNR and CDR2 FQNEAQ (reference sequence). The CDR3 reads CASNHQGRPGNTIYF. CDR3 nucleotide sequence: TGTGCCAGCAACCATCAGGGTCGTCCTGGAAACACCATATATTTT.

The chain has TRBV4-1 and TRBJ2-5, with 9 bases that match TRBD1. Trimming cost V 1 base and J 5 bases; bases outside gene matches: 5. CDR1 is MGHRA, CDR2 YSYEKL, per germline. This CDR3 is 15 amino acids long. In nucleotides, the CDR3 is TGCGCCAGCAGCCAAGCCACAGGGGGCGGTGAGACCCAGTACTTC. Its protein is CASSQATGGGETQYF.

This chain joins TRBV4-3 and TRBJ1-2; D is undetermined. The length of the CDR3 is 14 residues. V lost 1 base and J 1 base, leaving 7 bases between the germline ends. Germline V lookup: CDR1 LGHNA, CDR2 YSLEER. The CDR3 protein is CASSQGAYNYGYTF. As DNA, the CDR3 is TGCGCCAGCAGCCAAGGCGCGTATAACTATGGCTACACCTTC.

The chain uses TRBV28 and TRBJ1-1, with no clear D. Looked up from germline, CDR1 is MDHEN and CDR2 is SYDVKM. With 6 bases removed from V and 1 base from J, the gap between germline ends came to 12 bases. This CDR3 has 14 residues. The DNA of the CDR3 is TGTGCCAGCAGGAGGACGGACCCGAACACTGAAGCTTTCTTT. It yields the protein CASRRTDPNTEAFF.

This clone came up many times. The chain combines TRBV6-5 with TRBJ1-1; TRBD1 is a possible D gene (5 bases). With 3 bases removed from V and 6 bases from J, the gap between germline ends came to 14 bases. CDR3 length equals 14 residues. From germline, CDR1 is MNHEY and CDR2 SVGAGI. The CDR3 DNA is TGTGCCAGCAGTTATGGTCCCCAGGGTGCTGAAGCTTTCTTT. As protein: CASSYGPQGAEAFF.

The chain carries TRBV6-1 and TRBJ1-2, with D possibly matching TRBD1 (5 bases). Germline CDR1 and CDR2: MNHNS and SASEGT. The CDR3 runs to 13 residues. V was trimmed by 1 base and J by 8 bases, leaving 11 bases between them. The CDR3 DNA reads as TGTGCCAGCAGTGAAGATCCCGGGACGGGCTACACCTTC. It encodes CASSEDPGTGYTF.

The chain has TRBV6-2 or TRBV6-3 and TRBJ1-5; tentative D call: TRBD1 (6 bases). Looked up from germline, CDR1 is MNHEY and CDR2 is SVGEGT. The CDR3 contains 17 residues. Trimming took off 2 bases at V and 5 bases at J, with 19 bases between the two ends. CDR3 residues: CASSYSFGQGQDQPQHF. The CDR3 DNA sequence: TGTGCCAGCAGTTACAGTTTTGGTCAGGGGCAGGATCAGCCCCAGCATTTT.

The rearrangement joins TRBV7-9 to TRBJ2-7, with D perhaps assigned TRBD1 or TRBD2 (5 bases each). V was cut by 4 bases and J by 5 bases, with 12 bases left in between. CDR3 size: 13 residues. The germline CDR1 and CDR2 sequences are SEHNR and FQNEAQ (reference sequence). This chain's CDR3 is CASSSGNRNEQYF. The DNA for the CDR3 is TGTGCCAGCAGCTCGGGGAACAGGAACGAGCAGTACTTC.

The V gene is TRBV7-9, the J gene TRBJ2-1, with TRBD2 matching 8 bases. CDR3 length: 14 amino acids. Looked up from germline, CDR1 is SEHNR and CDR2 is FQNEAQ (reference sequence). The ends lost 7 bases at V and 5 bases at J; junction bases unmatched: 7. In DNA, the CDR3 is TGTGCCAGCATATTCTCGGGGGGGAACAATGAGCAGTTCTTC. Translation: CASIFSGGNNEQFF.

This chain links TRBV6-5 with TRBJ2-7; TRBD2 aligns across 7 bases. Germline-derived CDR1 and CDR2 are MNHEY and SVGAGI. With 5 bases clipped from V and 6 bases from J, the junction kept 10 bases outside the gene matches. The CDR3 loop spans 14 amino acids. The CDR3 nucleotides read TGTGCCAGCAGTATAGGACTAGGAGGGGCCGAGCAGTACTTC. It encodes CASSIGLGGAEQYF.